The source of this T cell receptor beta chain is a study of CD8+ T cells in alopecia areata. Study overall: By percentage of affected scalp area, the severity of treated patients was scored.

In each case, RNA was isolated and then reverse transcribed into cDNA as the sequencing template. Produced via immunoSEQ multiplex PCR; TCRdb's table is partial and in-frame only. The sample has some 44,000 clones; 80% to 95% are singletons. Study-wide results and limits: The study found tofacitinib significantly decreased scalp clonality and expanded CD8+ clones among the top 100. Many expanded lesional clones persisted in scalp and blood during tofacitinib. One nonresponder leaves baseline CD8+ expansion's link to response uncertain.

The treatment denotes: oral pan-JAK inhibitor, 5-10 mg twice daily. V was clipped by 4 bases and J by 8 bases, with 14 bases between them. Germline values: CDR1 GTSNPN, CDR2 SVGIG (reference sequence). The CDR3 runs to 13 residues. About this clone: The antigen is unknown.

The clonotype originates from a human donor with alopecia areata. The chain links TRBV30 to TRBJ2-2; the D gene is possibly TRBD2 (5 bases). The specimen comprised CD8+ T cells sorted from blood, sampled at week 24, from a patient treated with tofacitinib. In DNA form, the CDR3 reads TGTGCCTGGACTCCTTACGGGGATGGGGAGCTGTTTTTT. Its translation is CAWTPYGDGELFF.